This T cell receptor beta chain stems from a study of Graves' ophthalmopathy and Graves' hyperthyroidism. The overall study: No progression to ophthalmopathy over 18 months defined stable hyperthyroidism.

Looked up from germline, CDR1 is SGHRS and CDR2 is YFSETQ. CDR3 length: 16 residues. V gave up 4 bases and J gave up 5 bases; unmatched junction bases: 10. Researchers took RNA transcripts and amplified TCR beta CDR3 regions from them. RT-PCR with HTBI primers came first, then second-round multiplex PCR. MiXCR, applied by TCRdb to the multiplex PCR reads, yields one record per CDR3 protein. The profile shows about 550,000 distinct CDR3 sequences, under 40% of them singletons. Orbital computed tomography and thyroid ultrasound, along with TRAb, serum thyroxine and clinical symptoms, underpinned diagnosis. Study-level results: The majority of expanded thyroid clonotypes above 0.001 frequency also occurred in blood.

This clonotype was detected a few times. Its cognate antigen is unknown. Sequencing was carried out using peripheral blood or thyroid tissue (not recorded which). This chain connects TRBV5-1 to TRBJ2-2; 8 bases agree with TRBD1. This receptor was identified in an adult man with Graves' hyperthyroidism. The CDR3 is CASSLGGNRGTGELFF. The CDR3 DNA is TGCGCCAGCAGCCTGGGAGGAAACAGGGGGACCGGGGAGCTGTTTTTT.